This is a list of T cell receptor beta chains from one sample in a study of blood T cell repertoires in COVID-19. Here immunoSEQ multiplex PCR was the method, and the copy in TCRdb shows in-frame clones only, minus some. In the table there are 200,000 to 250,000 clones, approximately 81% of which are singletons. Sample: PBMCs or T cells enriched from blood (not recorded which). These receptors came from a woman in her forties or fifties with acute COVID-19. Both conserved end residues are part of each CDR3. The D gene is left open where the match is weak. The size entry is marked missing in some rows and otherwise reads once, few, many or a size class.

cdr3_nt	cdr3_aa	v_call	d_call	clone_size	j_call
TGCAGCGTTTTTTCCGTGAGCCAGCAGTTCTTC	CSVFSVSQQFF	TRBV29-1	-	-	TRBJ2-1
TGTGCTAGTGGTTTGGTACTCTACGAGCAGTACTTC	CASGLVLYEQYF	TRBV12-5	-	-	TRBJ2-7
TGCGCCAGCAGCCAAGATGCTTTTCGCGGGTCGTCTGGAAACACCATATATTTT	CASSQDAFRGSSGNTIYF	TRBV4-3	-	few	TRBJ1-3
TGTGCCAGCATTAATAGGGGGACAGGTTCAAATGGGGAGCTGTTTTTT	CASINRGTGSNGELFF	TRBV28	TRBD1	-	TRBJ2-2
TGTGCCAGCAGTCCACAGGGAAACGGGGAGCTGTTTTTT	CASSPQGNGELFF	TRBV12-3/TRBV12-4	-	-	TRBJ2-2
TGTGCCAGCAGATACACAGAGTTCACCGGGGAGCTGTTTTTT	CASRYTEFTGELFF	TRBV11-1	-	-	TRBJ2-2
TGCGCCAGCAGCGGCCGGGACAGGGGGAACTATGGCTACACCTTC	CASSGRDRGNYGYTF	TRBV5-1	TRBD1	-	TRBJ1-2
TGTGCCAGCAGACAGGGTGGTGGGGCCAACGTCCTGACTTTC	CASRQGGGANVLTF	TRBV6-5	-	-	TRBJ2-6
TGTGCCACCAGCAGCAACACGAATCAGCCCCAGCATTTT	CATSSNTNQPQHF	TRBV15	-	-	TRBJ1-5
TGCGCCAGCAGCTTGGCCATCACACAAAAGAAGTTTGAGACCCAGTACTTC	CASSLAITQKKFETQYF	TRBV5-1	-	-	TRBJ2-5
TGTGCCACCAGCAGAGATTTGAGTTACGAGCAGTACTTC	CATSRDLSYEQYF	TRBV15	-	-	TRBJ2-7
TGTGCCTCGGGACTAGCGGGAGCTAGCACAGATACGCAGTATTTT	CASGLAGASTDTQYF	TRBV30	TRBD2	-	TRBJ2-3
TGTGCCAGCAGTTGGAATCCGGGACAGTCGACCTACGAGCAGTACTTC	CASSWNPGQSTYEQYF	TRBV11-2	TRBD1	-	TRBJ2-7
TGTGCCAGTAGTACTTCGGTGTCCTACGAGCAGTACTTC	CASSTSVSYEQYF	TRBV19	-	-	TRBJ2-7